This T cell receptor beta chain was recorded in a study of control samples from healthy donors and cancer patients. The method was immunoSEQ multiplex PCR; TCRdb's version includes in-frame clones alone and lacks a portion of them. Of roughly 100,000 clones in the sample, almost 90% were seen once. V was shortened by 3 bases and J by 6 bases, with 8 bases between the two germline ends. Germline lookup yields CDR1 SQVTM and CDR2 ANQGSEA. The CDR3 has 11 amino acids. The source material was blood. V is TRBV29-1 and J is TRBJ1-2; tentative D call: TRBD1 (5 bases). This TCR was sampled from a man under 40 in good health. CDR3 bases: TGCAGCGTTGATTGGGGGAATGGCTACACCTTC. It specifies CSVDWGNGYTF.